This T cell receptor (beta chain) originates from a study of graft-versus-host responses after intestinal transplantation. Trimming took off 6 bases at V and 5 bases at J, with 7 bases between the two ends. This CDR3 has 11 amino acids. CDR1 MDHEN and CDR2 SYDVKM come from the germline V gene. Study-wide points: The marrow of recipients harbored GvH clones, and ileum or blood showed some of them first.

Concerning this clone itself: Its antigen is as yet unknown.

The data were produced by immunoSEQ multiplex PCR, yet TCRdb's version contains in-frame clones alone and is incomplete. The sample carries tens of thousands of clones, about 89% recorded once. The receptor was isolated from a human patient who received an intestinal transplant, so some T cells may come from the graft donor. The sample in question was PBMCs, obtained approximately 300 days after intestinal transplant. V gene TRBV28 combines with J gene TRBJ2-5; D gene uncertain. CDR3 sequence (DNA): TGTGCCAGCAGGTCAGTCGAGACCCAGTACTTC. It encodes CASRSVETQYF.